The present TCR beta chain was sequenced within a study of blood T cells in healthy people across ages. Samples each yielded at least 6 micrograms of total RNA. The sample holds a few counts of this clonotype. The second PCR ran 7 to 11 cycles with a sample-barcoded 5' primer and J-beta primers. One entry per CDR3 protein, called by TCRdb with MiXCR from the 5' RACE reads. The data contain 700,000 or so distinct CDR3 sequences, 22% of them singletons. The source is a man aged 65 to 79 in good health. Sequencing used blood.

CDR3 sequence reads: CSARMTSGRSDEQFF. The CDR3 DNA follows: TGCAGTGCTAGGATGACTAGCGGGAGATCGGATGAGCAGTTCTTC. The chain uses TRBV20-1 and TRBJ2-1, with 12 bases that match TRBD2. The V gene's germline CDR1 is DFQATT and CDR2 SNEGSKA (reference sequence). Unmatched junction bases numbered 8, after V lost 3 bases and J lost 8 bases. There are 15 residues in the CDR3.